The next 27 T cell receptor beta chains were all read from a single sample in a study of response to subunit inactivated influenza vaccine. MiXCR was run by TCRdb on the RT-PCR reads, yielding one entry per CDR3 protein. Of approximately 480,000 distinct CDR3 sequences in the sample, approximately 11% were seen once. The material was PBMCs from blood, obtained 35 to 45 days after vaccination. Every receptor here comes from a man aged 45-65 years who received an inactivated influenza vaccine.

This clonotype was seen a handful of times. V and J are TRBV6-2 or TRBV6-3 and TRBJ1-4, with 10 nucleotides matching TRBD1. CDR3 length equals 14 residues. V shed 8 bases and J 5 bases; nucleotides not matched to a gene: 5. CDR1 MNHEY and CDR2 SVGEGT come from the germline V gene. The CDR3 coding sequence is TGTGCCAGCGGGGACAGGGGAACCAATGAAAAACTGTTTTTT. This gives the protein CASGDRGTNEKLFF.

This clonotype was seen more than once but under ten times. The V and J genes are TRBV5-1 and TRBJ1-4, with 7 bases matching TRBD1. The junction had 5 bases not matched to a gene; V was cut back by 3 bases and J by 3 bases. Germline CDR1 SGHRS, CDR2 YFSETQ. CDR3 size: 15 residues. Written as DNA, the CDR3 is TGCGCCAGCAGCTGGACGGGACAGCCTAATGAAAAACTGTTTTTT. Amino acids: CASSWTGQPNEKLFF.

There are a few counts of this clonotype. The chain links TRBV18 to TRBJ1-2; 8 positions agree with TRBD1. CDR3 size: 15 residues. Trimming took 5 bases from V and 1 from J; bases not matched to a gene: 6. Germline V gives CDR1 KGHSH, CDR2 LQKENI. In DNA, the CDR3 is TGTGCCAGCTCAGCCCAGGGGGCGCTTAACTATGGCTACACCTTC. Its protein product is CASSAQGALNYGYTF.

This clonotype has just a few counts. The chain carries TRBV2 and TRBJ2-1; TRBD1 might be the D (7 bases). V dropped 10 bases and J dropped 9 bases, with 22 bases sitting between them. CDR1 and CDR2 from the germline V gene are SNHLY and FYNNEI. The CDR3 covers 14 residues. The CDR3 bases are TGTGCCACTAGCAGGGGGGAGTACGGTGCTGAGCAGTTCTTC. Translating it yields CATSRGEYGAEQFF.

The CDR3: CASSFLRAYEQYF. In DNA form, the CDR3 reads TGTGCCAGCAGCTTTCTTCGGGCCTACGAGCAGTACTTC. This chain joins TRBV5-8 and TRBJ2-7; the D is unclear. V was trimmed by 2 bases and J by 2 bases, leaving 8 bases between them. From germline, CDR1 is SGHTS and CDR2 YDEGEE. This CDR3 is 13 amino acids long. Combining the CDR3 with reference TRBV5-8 and TRBJ2-7 gives the whole variable domain EAGVTQSPTHLIKTRGQQATLRCSPISGHTSVYWYQQALGLGLQFLLWYDEGEERNRGNFPPRFSGRQFPNYSSELNVNALELEDSALYLCASSFLRAYEQYFGPGTRLTVT.

This chain joins TRBV20-1 and TRBJ1-1, with D possibly matching TRBD1 (6 bases). Germline assignment: CDR1 DFQATT and CDR2 SNEGSKA (reference sequence). V shed 1 base and J shed 5 bases, with 14 bases lying between them. There are 14 residues in the CDR3. Written as DNA, the CDR3 is TGCAGTGCTAGAGTCTCCGACAGGAGAACTGAAGCTTTCTTT. Protein product: CSARVSDRRTEAFF.

Concerning this clonotype itself: One end of the junction is discordant with germline, which a read error may explain. The chain uses TRBV7-7 and TRBJ2-5; the D gene is possibly TRBD2 (5 bases). Germline assignment: CDR1 SSHAT and CDR2 FNYEAQ (reference sequence). The CDR3 sequence is 13 residues long. CDR3 sequence reads: CASSSDWLQTQYF. The CDR3 DNA follows: TGTGCTAGCAGCTCGGACTGGTTGCAGACCCAGTACTTC.

CDR3 amino acids: CASSQVISRRGQNIQYF. CDR3 DNA sequence: TGCGCCAGCAGCCAAGTTATTTCCCGGAGGGGGCAAAACATTCAGTACTTC. This chain connects TRBV4-1 to TRBJ2-4; maybe TRBD1 (7 bases). Germline values: CDR1 MGHRA, CDR2 YSYEKL. The CDR3 extends over 17 amino acids. The V end lost 1 base, the J end lost 5 bases, and 18 bases lay between the germline ends.

This sequence joins TRBV27 and TRBJ2-7, with a tentative D call TRBD1 (5 bases). The CDR3 is 16 residues long. Trimming cost V 0 bases and J 0 bases, with 12 bases left between them. Germline CDR1 MNHEY, CDR2 SMNVEV (reference sequence). The CDR3 loop is CASSLSRTRASYEQYF. For the CDR3, the DNA is TGTGCCAGCAGTTTATCCCGGACAAGGGCCTCCTACGAGCAGTACTTC.

V usage is TRBV5-1 and J usage is TRBJ2-5, with D possibly TRBD1 on 6 matching bases. The V gene lost 3 bases and the J gene lost 5 bases, with 14 bases spanning the gap. This CDR3 has 14 residues. CDR1 and CDR2 (germline): SGHRS, YFSETQ. The CDR3 protein is CASSSVDSRETQYF. DNA of the CDR3: TGCGCCAGCAGCTCTGTGGACAGCAGGGAGACCCAGTACTTC.

This clonotype has a handful of counts. V usage is TRBV30 and J usage is TRBJ2-7; perhaps D is TRBD1 or TRBD2 (5 bases each). The V end was cut by 7 bases, the J end by 0 bases, with 10 bases between. Germline CDR1 is GTSNPN and CDR2 is SVGIG (reference sequence). CDR3 length: 12 amino acids. CDR3 bases: TGTGCCTTCCGGGGCGGCTCCTACGAGCAGTACTTC. Amino acid sequence: CAFRGGSYEQYF.

This clonotype was recorded a few times. V and J are TRBV12-3 or TRBV12-4 and TRBJ2-1; 7 positions agree with TRBD1. This CDR3 is built from 15 residues. The J segment lost 2 bases and the V segment lost 5 bases, leaving 6 bases of the junction unmatched. The CDR3 sequence: CASSPAGTAYNEQFF. CDR3 DNA sequence: TGTGCCAGCAGTCCCGCCGGGACAGCCTACAATGAGCAGTTCTTC.

This chain's CDR3 is CASSLVASGSYETQYF. The DNA for the CDR3 is TGTGCCAGCAGCTTAGTGGCTAGCGGGAGTTATGAGACCCAGTACTTC. The V gene is TRBV7-2, the J gene TRBJ2-5, with TRBD2 matching over 10 bases. CDR1 is SGHTA, CDR2 FQGNSA, per germline. The CDR3 consists of 16 residues. V was clipped by 1 base and J by 5 bases; unmatched bases: 7.

The sample holds a few counts of this clonotype. V and J are TRBV7-2 and TRBJ1-4, with 7 positions matching TRBD1. Germline CDR1 reads SGHTA; CDR2 reads FQGNSA. After removal of 4 bases from V and 5 bases from J, the junction contained 7 bases not matched to a gene. CDR3 length equals 15 residues. CDR3 DNA: TGTGCCAGCAGCTCTCGACAGGGTGGGAATGAAAAACTGTTTTTT. As protein: CASSSRQGGNEKLFF.

In its sample, this clonotype was seen many times. The chain carries TRBV5-1 and TRBJ1-6; D gene uncertain. Trimming shortened V by 0 bases and J by 7 bases, and 14 bases separated the two germline ends. This CDR3 spans 16 amino acids. Germline V CDR1 and CDR2: SGHRS, YFSETQ. The CDR3 DNA is TGCGCCAGCAGCTTGGAGCCGGACGGAGCGAATTCACCCCTCCACTTT. Translation gives CASSLEPDGANSPLHF.

About this clonotype itself: Sequence at one end of the junction differs from germline and may be a read error. This chain uses TRBV7-2 with TRBJ2-3; the match to TRBD2 covers 7 bases. This CDR3 has 17 residues. Germline CDR1 reads SGHTA; CDR2 reads FQGNSA. CDR3 residues: CDSSLRGFAGGTDTQYF. As DNA, the CDR3 is TGTGACAGCAGCTTACGGGGCTTTGCGGGGGGCACAGATACGCAGTATTTT.

V gene TRBV27 combines with J gene TRBJ2-3; 10 bases map to TRBD2. CDR3 size: 16 residues. Losses at the gene ends were 3 bases for V and 3 bases for J; bases not matched to a gene: 6. Germline V gene data show CDR1 as MNHEY and CDR2 as SMNVEV (reference sequence). In DNA form, the CDR3 reads TGTGCCAGCAGTTTCCTGAGCGGGAGGGCGACAGATACGCAGTATTTT. This codes for CASSFLSGRATDTQYF.

This clonotype was counted ten times or more. The chain recombines TRBV7-2 with TRBJ2-1, with D maybe TRBD2 (6 bases). In germline, CDR1 is SGHTA, CDR2 FQGNSA. V dropped 0 bases and J dropped 5 bases, with 11 bases sitting between them. The CDR3 covers 15 residues. This CDR3 is CASSLARDLHNEQFF. The CDR3 coding sequence is TGTGCCAGCAGCTTAGCCCGGGACTTACACAATGAGCAGTTCTTC.

This clonotype was recorded a few times. The chain joins TRBV24-1 to TRBJ2-2; D possibly corresponds to TRBD2 (5 bases). Germline V lookup: CDR1 KGHDR, CDR2 SFDVKD. CDR3 length: 17 residues. V shed 3 bases and J shed 1 base, with 14 bases lying between them. DNA for the CDR3: TGTGCCACCAGTGATATAGGATCCGGACTGAACACCGGGGAGCTGTTTTTT. Amino acid sequence: CATSDIGSGLNTGELFF.

This clonotype was picked up a small number of times. The J gene is TRBJ1-1, the V gene TRBV12-3 or TRBV12-4; D remains unclear. V lost 3 bases to trimming and J lost 5 bases, with 7 bases between them. The CDR3 runs to 12 residues. CDR3 DNA: TGTGCCAGCAGTTTTGGTTGGACTGAAGCTTTCTTT. Translation: CASSFGWTEAFF.

This chain joins TRBV29-1 and TRBJ2-1, with D possibly being TRBD2 (5 bases). The germline V and J ends were trimmed by 0 bases and 0 bases, with 18 bases remaining between them. CDR1 is SQVTM, CDR2 ANQGSEA, per germline. The CDR3 runs 18 residues. In DNA form, the CDR3 reads TGCAGCGTTGAAGACCTGCAGAGCGGAGAACTCTCCTACAATGAGCAGTTCTTC. Its protein product is CSVEDLQSGELSYNEQFF.

The chain carries TRBV27 and TRBJ2-5, with D possibly being TRBD1 (6 bases). Germline CDR1 MNHEY, CDR2 SMNVEV (reference sequence). The V gene lost 5 bases and the J gene lost 1 base, with 11 bases spanning the gap. This CDR3 has 14 amino acids. The CDR3 here is CASSPTDSQETQYF. The DNA of the CDR3 is TGTGCCAGCAGTCCAACGGACAGCCAAGAGACCCAGTACTTC.

The sample holds many counts of this clonotype. The chain recombines TRBV5-1 with TRBJ2-3; D is ambiguous. The germline V gene encodes CDR1 SGHRS and CDR2 YFSETQ. Trimming removed 4 bases from V and 2 bases from J, with 11 bases in between. The CDR3 is made up of 14 amino acids. The CDR3 bases are TGCGCCAGCAGCCCTCGACCCACCACAGATACGCAGTATTTT. Encoded protein: CASSPRPTTDTQYF.

This chain uses TRBV6-1 with TRBJ2-4; D is possibly TRBD1 or TRBD2 (5 bases each). Trimming shortened V by 1 base and J by 9 bases, and 10 bases separated the two germline ends. This CDR3 contains 13 residues. Germline V CDR1 and CDR2: MNHNS, SASEGT. The CDR3: CASSEGGFSIQYF. In DNA, the CDR3 is TGTGCCAGCAGTGAAGGGGGGTTTTCCATTCAGTACTTC.

In this sample, this clonotype turned up a few times. The chain uses TRBV20-1 and TRBJ2-5; 9 bases fit TRBD2. Germline V CDR1 and CDR2: DFQATT, SNEGSKA (reference sequence). This CDR3 contains 15 residues. The V gene end was trimmed by 3 bases and the J gene end by 5 bases; junction bases not matched to a gene: 10. CDR3 loop: CSARKVSGSWETQYF. The CDR3, as DNA: TGCAGTGCTAGGAAGGTTAGCGGGAGTTGGGAGACCCAGTACTTC.

V is TRBV6-1 and J is TRBJ2-6; D remains unclear. CDR1 is MNHNS, CDR2 SASEGT, per germline. This CDR3 comprises 15 residues. The V end was cut by 3 bases, the J end by 4 bases, with 10 bases between. The CDR3 is CASSDVGFGANVLTF. The CDR3 DNA sequence: TGTGCCAGCAGTGACGTGGGTTTCGGGGCCAACGTCCTGACTTTC.

V is TRBV11-2 and J is TRBJ1-4; TRBD1 might be the D (5 bases). Germline values: CDR1 SGHAT, CDR2 FQNNGV. The CDR3 contains 14 residues. V was pared by 7 bases and J by 6 bases, with 15 bases between. CDR3: CASTLGALDEKLFF. CDR3 DNA sequence: TGTGCCAGCACCCTAGGGGCTCTAGATGAAAAACTGTTTTTT.